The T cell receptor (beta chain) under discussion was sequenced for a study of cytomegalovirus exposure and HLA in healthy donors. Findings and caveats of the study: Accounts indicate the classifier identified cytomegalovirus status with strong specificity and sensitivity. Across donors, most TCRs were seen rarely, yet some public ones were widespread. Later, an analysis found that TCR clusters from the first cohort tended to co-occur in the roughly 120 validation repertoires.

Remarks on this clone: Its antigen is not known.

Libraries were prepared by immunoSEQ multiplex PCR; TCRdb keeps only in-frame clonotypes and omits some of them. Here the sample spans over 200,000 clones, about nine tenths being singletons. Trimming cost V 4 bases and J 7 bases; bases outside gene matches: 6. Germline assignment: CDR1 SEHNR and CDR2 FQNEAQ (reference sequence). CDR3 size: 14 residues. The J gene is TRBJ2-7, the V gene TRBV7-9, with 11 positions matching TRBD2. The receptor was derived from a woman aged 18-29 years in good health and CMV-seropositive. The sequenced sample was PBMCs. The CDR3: CASSSLAGGGEQYF. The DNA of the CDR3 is TGTGCCAGCAGCTCCTTAGCGGGAGGGGGGGAGCAGTACTTC.